The clone carrying this T cell receptor beta chain was observed many times. Unique molecular identifiers were built into the TCRbeta library. From the PCR reads, TCRdb called clonotypes with MiXCR, one entry per CDR3 protein. Here the sample spans 600,000 to 700,000 distinct CDR3 sequences, 16% being singletons. Germline V lookup: CDR1 ENHRY, CDR2 SYGVKD. This CDR3 contains 14 residues. Trimming removed 6 bases at V and 3 bases at J, with 15 bases between. This specimen belongs to a study of T-cell reconstitution after alpha-beta-depleted transplantation in children. Sequenced here: PBMCs from the stem cell graft donor, sampled from the stem cell graft. This sequence was found in a human donor who donated a stem cell graft to a child with acute myeloid leukemia. V gene TRBV10-3 combines with J gene TRBJ2-7, with a possible D match to TRBD1 (5 bases). The CDR3 bases are TGTGCCATCAGCTCGACGACAGTTGGCTACGAGCAGTACTTC. As protein: CAISSTTVGYEQYF.